A selection of T cell receptor beta chains follows, all from one sample in a study of siplizumab effects on memory and regulatory T cells. TCRdb's copy holds only in-frame clones and misses some; the assay was immunoSEQ multiplex PCR. The data show 100,000 or so clones, 92% seen once. The sequencing sample was made of Tregs sorted from blood. The source of these receptors is a human donor in good health. CDR3s leave out the opening cysteine and the closing phenylalanine or tryptophan.

J gene,V gene,CDR3 protein
TRBJ1-1,TRBV19,ASSPSTKHTEAF
TRBJ2-6,TRBV9,ASSVGPGAGANVLT
TRBJ1-3,TRBV19,ASSRFDSTIY
TRBJ1-2,TRBV10-3,AISGQGIGYT
TRBJ1-5,TRBV7-6,ASSSPGEKQGLSNQPQH
TRBJ1-5,TRBV28,ASSFRGQGTQPQH
TRBJ2-5,TRBV11-2,ASSLGKQETQY
TRBJ2-7,TRBV5-4,ASSLVPGDEQY
TRBJ2-6,TRBV9,ASTLSISGANVLT
TRBJ2-1,TRBV9,ASSVVAVSSYNEQF
TRBJ2-5,TRBV12-2,ASRLGQETQY
TRBJ2-3,TRBV5-6,ASSGLAGGSVGTDTQY
TRBJ1-5,TRBV6-6,ASSYSNSQPQH
TRBJ2-5,TRBV6-4,ASSEHSGPPETQY
TRBJ1-2,TRBV29-1,SVEDIDGQGYGGYT
TRBJ2-1,TRBV19,ASSVSGNYPRRQF
TRBJ2-7,TRBV7-9,ASSQGDRAYEQY
TRBJ2-3,TRBV5-1,ASSFLSKGGTPDTQY
TRBJ1-5,TRBV30,AWSPSNQPQH
TRBJ2-2,TRBV6-1,ASRAVLNTGELF
TRBJ2-3,TRBV11-2,ASSGGPSTDTQY
TRBJ1-1,TRBV5-6,ASSIGTPGTEAF
TRBJ2-5,TRBV20-1,SALFQETQY
TRBJ2-7,TRBV4-1,ASSQDLPVYEQY
TRBJ1-1,TRBV6-1,ASSLGQGTEAF
TRBJ2-4,TRBV2,AQSTLAKNIQY
NA,TRBV30,AWRSRLAGGQDEQY
TRBJ2-7,TRBV6-6,ASSYNWTSAYEQY
TRBJ2-3,TRBV2,ASTTGQGAGDTQY
TRBJ2-3,TRBV5-6,ASSLAGVNTQY
TRBJ2-7,TRBV28,ASTLTGTEQY
TRBJ2-7,TRBV7-3,ASSLGLAGDHEQY
TRBJ2-7,TRBV5-1,ASSLVTGFSYEQY
TRBJ1-1,TRBV6-1,ASSTSQGRVAF
TRBJ1-5,TRBV18,ASSPTPGGVSNQPQH
TRBJ2-2,TRBV14,ASSQDLGGHTGELF
TRBJ2-5,TRBV4-1,ASSQDQQGRGRETQY
TRBJ1-2,TRBV29-1,SVKEANYGYT
TRBJ2-5,TRBV7-2,ASRGGVGLQETQY
TRBJ2-1,TRBV11-2,ASSLGRLYNEQF
TRBJ1-4,TRBV30,AWSWLRGEKLF
TRBJ2-1,TRBV9,ASSVGTSGGNEQF
TRBJ1-4,TRBV28,ASSSTQDRPNEKLF
TRBJ1-1,TRBV6-6,ASRPDRGTEAF
TRBJ1-2,TRBV14,ASSQDSGSYT
TRBJ2-3,TRBV29-1,SGGLAGATDTQY
TRBJ2-3,TRBV7-8,ASTRGLAMTDTQY
TRBJ2-7,TRBV11-1,ASSHDRVEQY
TRBJ1-1,TRBV5-4,ASTRAGNTEAF